A selection of T cell receptor beta chains follows, all from one sample in a study of vaccination effects on CD4 cells after COVID-19. No antigen has been assigned to these receptors. Profiling relied on immunoSEQ multiplex PCR, and the TCRdb table lists in-frame clones only, not all of them. The sample consists of just under 65,000 clones, approximately 75% of them appearing once. This specimen consisted of CD4+ T cells from PBMCs cultured with HCoV-OC43 spike peptides, obtained before COVID-19 vaccination. The receptor set was obtained from a human donor who received a COVID-19 vaccine. The conserved cysteine and the conserved F or W are not part of the CDR3 here. The order of the fields is J gene, V gene, CDR3 protein.

TRBJ2-1 | TRBV20-1 | SGRRDEQF
TRBJ2-1 | TRBV6-1 | ASSRTGQPYNEQF
TRBJ2-1 | TRBV7-3 | ASSLGLADEQF
TRBJ2-1 | TRBV9 | ASSVTASYNEQF
TRBJ1-4 | TRBV21-1 | AIPPTGGLSTNEKLF
TRBJ1-2 | TRBV6-5 | ATETLGYGYT
TRBJ1-6 | TRBV24-1 | ATSDGRGLDSPLH
TRBJ2-4 | TRBV30 | AWSPGSENIQY
TRBJ2-2 | TRBV7-2 | ASRTTRAGELF
TRBJ1-4 | TRBV18 | ASSPSGATNEKLF
TRBJ1-2 | TRBV19 | ASTEGFGRYGYT
TRBJ2-1 | TRBV19 | ASTNGGLSYNEQF
TRBJ1-6 | TRBV2 | ASSEDRRNSPLH
TRBJ1-5 | TRBV10-3 | AISGGGNQPQH
TRBJ2-3 | TRBV27 | ASSPQGHSTDTQY
TRBJ2-1 | TRBV27 | ASSLFPQAVGYNEQF